These 27 T cell receptor beta chains were all obtained from the same sample, sequenced in a study of T cells in Graves' hyperthyroidism and ophthalmopathy (dated by TCRdb to about 2019). Libraries were prepared through multiplex PCR. TCRdb records Illumina HiSeq 2000 as the sequencer. The TCR beta CDR3 regions were amplified from RNA transcripts. The TCR CDR3 was subjected to a first round of RT-PCR using the HTBI primer set and the Qiagen OneStep RT-PCR kit. TCRdb reprocessed the public reads (quality trimming at Q25 with fastp, clone calling with MiXCR) and kept in-frame beta chains. CDR3 protein duplicates are merged, each entry listing the most common genes and DNA. The sample includes over 450,000 distinct CDR3 sequences, with 13% to 15% observed a single time. Of the sample, around 17% falls within the top ten clones. The material sequenced was blood. These receptors all come from a woman younger than 30 with Graves' hyperthyroidism.

With respect to this clonotype: A read error may be the cause here, since a much bigger clone is one base away. The chain recombines TRBV7-9 with TRBJ1-1; D gene uncertain. Germline V CDR1 and CDR2: SEHNR, FQNEAQ (reference sequence). V gave up 0 bases and J gave up 1 base, with 3 bases separating them. The CDR3 covers 13 residues. CDR3 coding DNA: TGTGCCAGCAGCTTAGCGAAGAACACTGAAGCTTTCTTT. It codes for CASSLAKNTEAFF.

This clonotype was counted between two and nine times. The rearrangement joins TRBV15 to TRBJ1-2; a weak D match, TRBD1 (6 bases). V lost 0 bases to trimming and J lost 8 bases, with 16 bases between them. This CDR3 is 15 amino acids long. The V gene's germline CDR1 is LNHNV and CDR2 YYDKDF (reference sequence). CDR3 DNA sequence: TGTGCCACCAGCAGAGATGGGGGCACAGCTCTAGGCTACACCTTC. Protein product: CATSRDGGTALGYTF. Looking up the rest from reference TRBV15 and TRBJ1-2 gives the full variable domain: DAMVIQNPRYQVTQFGKPVTLSCSQTLNHNVMYWYQQKSSQAPKLLFHYYDKDFNNEADTPDNFQSRRPNTSFCFLDIRSPGLGDTAMYLCATSRDGGTALGYTFGSGTRLTVV.

V usage is TRBV12-3 or TRBV12-4 and J usage is TRBJ2-1, with D unresolved. The V end was cut by 7 bases, the J end by 5 bases, with 12 bases between. CDR3 size: 13 residues. The CDR3 DNA reads TGTGCCAGCATATCGGGCCAAAACAATGAGCAGTTCTTC. It encodes CASISGQNNEQFF.

Ten or more counts support this clonotype. The J gene is TRBJ2-5, the V gene TRBV7-8, with no clear D. There are 12 residues in the CDR3. Looked up from germline, CDR1 is SGHVS and CDR2 is FQNEAQ. Trimming stripped 5 bases from V and 5 bases from J, with 9 bases between. CDR3 sequence reads: CASSTSVETQYF. The DNA for the CDR3 is TGTGCCAGCAGCACGTCGGTCGAGACCCAGTACTTC.

This clonotype has ten or more counts. CDR3 nucleotides: TGTGCCAGCAGTTGGCGGGGATTCGGATCACCCCTCCACTTT. Protein product: CASSWRGFGSPLHF. The chain recombines TRBV2 with TRBJ1-6; D remains ambiguous. The germline CDR1 and CDR2 sequences are SNHLY and FYNNEI. V gave up 5 bases and J gave up 10 bases, with 15 bases separating them. CDR3 length equals 14 residues.

This clonotype was observed many times. This chain joins TRBV19 and TRBJ1-5; D not certain. Trimming removed 2 bases from V and 3 bases from J, with 8 bases in between. This CDR3 has 14 amino acids. The germline V gene encodes CDR1 LNHDA and CDR2 SQIVND (reference sequence). CDR3 nucleotides: TGTGCCAGTAGTATACGATGGGACAATCAGCCCCAGCATTTT. Protein product: CASSIRWDNQPQHF.

The gene calls are TRBV27 and TRBJ1-2, with 10 bases lining up with TRBD1. The V gene's germline CDR1 is MNHEY and CDR2 SMNVEV (reference sequence). This CDR3 has 14 residues. V shed 6 bases, J shed 7 bases, and the junction held 8 bases outside the gene matches. The CDR3 region has the DNA TGTGCCAGCAGCGACAGGGGGCGGCTTCTTGGCTACACCTTC. The encoded protein is CASSDRGRLLGYTF.

This clonotype was recorded many times. V is TRBV19 and J is TRBJ2-2, with 10 nucleotides matching TRBD2. Germline V gives CDR1 LNHDA, CDR2 SQIVND (reference sequence). V was clipped by 10 bases and J by 5 bases; unmatched bases: 16. CDR3 length: 17 amino acids. The CDR3, as DNA: TGTGCCACCCGGAGTAGCGGGAGGCCGCGGGGAACCGGGGAGCTGTTTTTT. Amino acids: CATRSSGRPRGTGELFF.

This clonotype was seen at least ten times. This chain uses TRBV12-3 or TRBV12-4 with TRBJ2-7; unclear D gene. The V and J ends lost 3 bases and 4 bases respectively, with 7 bases between them. The CDR3 has 12 amino acids. The CDR3 loop reads CASSFVSYEQYF. In DNA, the CDR3 is TGTGCCAGCAGTTTTGTCTCGTACGAGCAGTACTTC.

The genes are TRBV24-1 and TRBJ1-6; 7 nucleotides match TRBD1. CDR1 KGHDR and CDR2 SFDVKD come from the germline V gene. The CDR3 totals 15 residues. V trimming: 0 bases; J trimming: 10 bases; junction bases outside the gene matches: 5. CDR3 bases: TGTGCCACCAGTGATTTGAACAGGGGCGGATCACCCCTCCACTTT. Its translation is CATSDLNRGGSPLHF.

In this sample, this clonotype turned up many times. V is TRBV14 and J is TRBJ2-4; perhaps D is TRBD1 or TRBD2 (5 bases each). Trimming stripped 4 bases from V and 9 bases from J, with 7 bases between. Germline-derived CDR1 and CDR2 are SGHDN and FVKESK. The CDR3 is 11 amino acids. For the CDR3, the DNA is TGTGCCAGCAGCCTTGGGGGCATTCAGTACTTC. Residues: CASSLGGIQYF.

The V gene is TRBV7-8, the J gene TRBJ1-5, with no clear D. CDR1 is SGHVS and CDR2 is FQNEAQ in the germline V gene. The length of the CDR3 is 15 residues. V shed 0 bases and J shed 7 bases, with 13 bases lying between them. CDR3 DNA: TGTGCCAGCAGCTTAGCGCTAACCTCCGGGCAGCCCCAGCATTTT. Protein sequence: CASSLALTSGQPQHF.

This clonotype was counted many times. V is TRBV7-2 and J is TRBJ2-1, with D possibly TRBD2 on 6 matching bases. From germline, CDR1 is SGHTA and CDR2 FQGNSA. Trimming pared 5 bases from V and 4 bases from J, leaving 21 bases between. The CDR3 has 17 amino acids. The CDR3 protein is CASSLNGGQGGYNEQFF. CDR3 DNA sequence: TGTGCCAGCAGCCTGAACGGAGGGCAGGGAGGTTACAATGAGCAGTTCTTC.

This clonotype was recorded many times. The chain joins TRBV7-8 to TRBJ2-2, with 8 bases that match TRBD1. The CDR3 spans 15 residues. Germline CDR1 SGHVS, CDR2 FQNEAQ. V was clipped by 2 bases and J by 5 bases; unmatched bases: 4. Here the CDR3 DNA reads TGTGCCAGCAGCTTAAAGACAGGGGAGACCGGGGAGCTGTTTTTT. This sequence encodes CASSLKTGETGELFF.

This clonotype was recorded at least ten times. V and J are TRBV12-3 or TRBV12-4 and TRBJ1-2, with D hard to call. With 3 bases removed from V and 4 bases from J, the gap between germline ends came to 12 bases. The CDR3 has 14 amino acids. CDR3 nucleotide sequence: TGTGCCAGCAGTTTGAGTTCAGAGTTCTATGGCTACACCTTC. Translation gives CASSLSSEFYGYTF.

This clonotype was seen at least ten times. The V call is TRBV12-3 or TRBV12-4, the J call TRBJ2-7; possible D gene TRBD1, 5 bases. The CDR3 spans 15 residues. Trimming left V 2 bases short and J 5 bases short, with 16 bases between. The CDR3 nucleotides are TGTGCCAGCAGTTTAAAGGGGTGGTTCCCTCACGAGCAGTACTTC. This encodes CASSLKGWFPHEQYF.

This clonotype was observed many times. J is TRBJ2-7 and V is TRBV2, with 9 nucleotides matching TRBD1. V was clipped by 5 bases and J by 0 bases; unmatched bases: 5. In germline, CDR1 is SNHLY, CDR2 FYNNEI. The CDR3 covers 15 residues. CDR3 DNA: TGTGCCAGCAGTTGGACAGGGGAGAGCTCCTACGAGCAGTACGTC. Translated: CASSWTGESSYEQYV.

A few counts support this clonotype. This CDR3 is CASSLLTSGNEQYF. The CDR3 DNA follows: TGTGCCAGCAGCTTACTGACTAGCGGGAATGAGCAGTACTTC. The rearrangement joins TRBV13 to TRBJ2-7, with TRBD2 matching over 11 bases. CDR3 length: 14 amino acids. Trimming at V came to 2 bases and at J to 7 bases, leaving 4 bases not matched to a gene. Germline V gives CDR1 PRHDT, CDR2 FYEKMQ (reference sequence).

This clonotype was seen many times. The chain uses TRBV11-2 and TRBJ1-1; D gene uncertain. The germline V gene encodes CDR1 SGHAT and CDR2 FQNNGV. The CDR3 has 13 amino acids. The V end was cut by 2 bases, the J end by 0 bases, with 4 bases between. The CDR3 DNA follows: TGTGCCAGCAGCTTACATCTGAACACTGAAGCTTTCTTT. Translating it yields CASSLHLNTEAFF.

This clonotype was seen only a few times. The J gene is TRBJ1-5, the V gene TRBV4-1; no definite D call. The CDR3 extends over 15 amino acids. Germline CDR1 and CDR2: MGHRA and YSYEKL. V lost 4 bases and J 4 bases, leaving 14 bases between the germline ends. CDR3 sequence: CASSPFLDGNQPQHF. CDR3 bases: TGCGCCAGCAGCCCTTTTTTGGACGGGAATCAGCCCCAGCATTTT.

This clonotype was detected ten times or more. The chain carries TRBV12-3 or TRBV12-4 and TRBJ2-7, with 11 bases lining up with TRBD1. Unmatched junction bases numbered 9, after V lost 0 bases and J lost 2 bases. This CDR3 spans 18 amino acids. CDR3 protein: CASSLAPGTGGSTYEQYF. CDR3 bases: TGTGCCAGCAGTTTAGCGCCCGGGACAGGGGGTTCTACCTACGAGCAGTACTTC.

This clonotype was found many times. V and J are TRBV11-1 and TRBJ2-7; the D gene is possibly TRBD1 (6 bases). Trimming took 8 bases from V and 4 from J, leaving 15 bases between them. Germline CDR1 and CDR2: SGHAT and FQDESV (reference sequence). The CDR3 contains 13 residues. The CDR3 DNA is TGTGCCAGCTCCTACAGGGCCCTTTACGAGCAGTACGTC. Translated: CASSYRALYEQYV.

This clonotype occurred many times. The chain carries TRBV12-3 or TRBV12-4 and TRBJ2-3, with D perhaps given as TRBD1 or TRBD2 (5 bases each). The CDR3 runs 14 residues. V was trimmed by 7 bases and J by 3 bases, leaving 14 bases between them. In nucleotides, the CDR3 is TGTGCCAGCACCCTTTCCAGGGAGACAGATACGCAGTATTTT. This gives the protein CASTLSRETDTQYF.

Many counts were recorded for this clonotype. The rearrangement joins TRBV11-2 to TRBJ2-1; TRBD2 aligns across 8 bases. The CDR3 sequence is 15 residues long. The V gene's germline CDR1 is SGHAT and CDR2 FQNNGV. With 0 bases clipped from V and 5 bases from J, the junction kept 3 bases outside the gene matches. The CDR3 spells CASSLDLREDNEQFF. The CDR3 DNA is TGTGCCAGCAGCTTAGATCTGCGGGAGGACAATGAGCAGTTCTTC.

This clonotype was observed many times. The V gene is TRBV4-1, the J gene TRBJ1-2; no clear D. CDR3 size: 15 residues. Trimming stripped 0 bases from V and 8 bases from J, with 16 bases between. CDR1 and CDR2 from the germline V gene are MGHRA and YSYEKL. CDR3 coding DNA: TGCGCCAGCAGCCAAGATTTGCAGGTCCTGAGGGGCTACACCTTC. Amino acid sequence: CASSQDLQVLRGYTF.

At least ten counts were recorded for this clonotype. This sequence joins TRBV14 and TRBJ2-5; D tentatively reads TRBD1 or TRBD2 (5 bases each). Trimming pared 6 bases from V and 7 bases from J, leaving 15 bases between. The CDR3 sequence is 13 residues long. CDR1 is SGHDN, CDR2 FVKESK, per germline. In DNA form, the CDR3 reads TGTGCCAGCAGTCCCGGGACGGTAGGGACCCAGTACTTC. Its protein product is CASSPGTVGTQYF.

This clonotype was seen many times. Here the CDR3 reads CASSLPPDRLNTEAFF. CDR3 DNA sequence: TGTGCCAGCAGTTTACCCCCGGACAGGCTGAACACTGAAGCTTTCTTT. The chain has TRBV12-3 or TRBV12-4 and TRBJ1-1; 7 positions agree with TRBD1. V shed 2 bases and J 0 bases; nucleotides not matched to a gene: 6. The CDR3 loop spans 16 amino acids.